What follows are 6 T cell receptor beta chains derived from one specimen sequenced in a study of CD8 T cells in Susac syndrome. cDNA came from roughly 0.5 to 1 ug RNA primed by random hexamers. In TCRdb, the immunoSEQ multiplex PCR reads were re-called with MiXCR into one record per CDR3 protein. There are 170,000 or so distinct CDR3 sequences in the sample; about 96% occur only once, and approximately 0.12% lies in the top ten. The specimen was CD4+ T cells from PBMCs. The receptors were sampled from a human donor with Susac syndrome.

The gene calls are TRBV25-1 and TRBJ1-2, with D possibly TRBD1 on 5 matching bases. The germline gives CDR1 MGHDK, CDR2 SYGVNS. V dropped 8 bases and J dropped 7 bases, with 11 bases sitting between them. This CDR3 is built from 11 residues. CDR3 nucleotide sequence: TGTGCCAGCCAGACAGATTTTGGCTACACCTTC. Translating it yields CASQTDFGYTF.

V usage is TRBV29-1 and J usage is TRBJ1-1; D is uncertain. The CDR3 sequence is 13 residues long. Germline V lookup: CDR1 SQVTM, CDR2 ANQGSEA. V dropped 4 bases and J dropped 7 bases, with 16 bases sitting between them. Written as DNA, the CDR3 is TGCAGCGTTGTTAGGTTTATGGAAAATGAAGCTTTCTTT. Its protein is CSVVRFMENEAFF.

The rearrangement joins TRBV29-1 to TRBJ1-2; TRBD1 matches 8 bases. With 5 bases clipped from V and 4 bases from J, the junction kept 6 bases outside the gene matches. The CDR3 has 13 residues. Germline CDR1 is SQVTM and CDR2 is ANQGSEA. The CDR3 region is CSVLQGEGYGYTF. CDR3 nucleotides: TGCAGCGTTCTACAGGGGGAAGGCTATGGCTACACCTTC.

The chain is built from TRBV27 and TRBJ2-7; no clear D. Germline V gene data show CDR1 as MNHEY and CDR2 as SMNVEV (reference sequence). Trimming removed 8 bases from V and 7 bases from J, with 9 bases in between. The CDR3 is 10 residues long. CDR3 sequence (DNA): TGTGCCAGCGGCCTGCGGGAGCAGTACTTC. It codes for CASGLREQYF.

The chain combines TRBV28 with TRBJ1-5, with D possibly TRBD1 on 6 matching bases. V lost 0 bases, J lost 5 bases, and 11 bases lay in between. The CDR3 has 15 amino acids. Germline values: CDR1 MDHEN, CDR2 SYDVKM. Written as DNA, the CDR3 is TGTGCCAGCAGTTTATGGAGGGGGGGCGATCAGCCCCAGCATTTT. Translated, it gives CASSLWRGGDQPQHF.

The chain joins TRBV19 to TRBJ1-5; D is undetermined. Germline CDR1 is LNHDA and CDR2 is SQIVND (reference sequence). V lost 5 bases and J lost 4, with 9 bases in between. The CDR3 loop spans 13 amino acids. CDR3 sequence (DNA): TGTGCCAGTAGTGAGGCTCGTAATCAGCCCCAGCATTTT. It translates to CASSEARNQPQHF.